The present entry profiles one TCR beta chain with its context. One Seattle source followed patients from active infection through their disease course. The data stem from a study of blood T cell repertoires in COVID-19. As for the study in general: Material from acute and convalescent COVID-19 was sourced from the United States, Italy and Spain. The cDNA or gDNA used as material had been derived from T cells, B-cell-depleted T cells, or PBMCs.

The CDR3 is 13 amino acids. Germline lookup yields CDR1 SQVTM and CDR2 ANQGSEA. V lost 6 bases and J lost 5, with 14 bases in between. Clones were sequenced by immunoSEQ multiplex PCR, and TCRdb holds only the in-frame ones, with some missing. The table lists 40,000 to 55,000 clones, about 92% of them singletons. The chain joins TRBV29-1 to TRBJ2-1; D is undetermined. This clonotype was sampled from a man aged 45-65 years with COVID-19, enrolled during active disease. Sequenced input: peripheral blood. In nucleotides, the CDR3 is TGCAGCGTCCCTAACGCGGTAAACAATGAGCAGTTCTTC. Protein sequence: CSVPNAVNNEQFF.